The following is a T cell receptor (beta chain) sequence with its context. What it binds is not known. This specimen belongs to a study of shared clonotypes between healthy human individuals. Study-wide results and caveats: For sorted subsets, rarefaction showed incomplete sequencing despite large depth.

CDR3 size: 16 residues. The ends were cut back, 1 base at V and 7 bases at J, with 14 bases in the middle. CDR1 is SGHTA, CDR2 FQGNSA, per germline. Method: immunoSEQ multiplex PCR; TCRdb's copy keeps in-frame clones and lacks some. The sample shows over 2 million clones, 85% to 95% of them seen only once. The sequence derives from a man aged 18 to 30 in good health. The material sequenced was naive CD4+ T cells sorted from blood. Documented subset: CD45RA+ positively selected. The chain joins TRBV7-2 to TRBJ1-6, with D perhaps matching TRBD1 (5 bases). The CDR3 spells CASSLESGTKNSPLHF. The CDR3 DNA is TGTGCCAGCAGCTTAGAAAGTGGGACGAAGAATTCACCCCTCCACTTT.